This TCR beta chain originates from a study of graft-versus-host responses after intestinal transplantation (dated by TCRdb to the early 2020s). For the wider study: The transplants that recipients received were multivisceral, liver-intestinal, or isolated intestinal. Every recipient was given anti-thymocyte globulin induction, followed by around three years of maintenance tacrolimus and steroids. After intestinal transplantation, graft-versus-host and host-versus-graft alloreactive T cell clones in the graft, circulation and bone marrow were tracked using bulk TCR-beta CDR3 sequencing. Alloreactive clones were identified by sequencing pre-transplant mixed lymphocyte reaction products and comparing these products with unstimulated pre-transplant donor and recipient T cells. The cohort enrolled about two dozen intestinal transplant recipients, one of whom was a retransplant, and a few patients without pretransplant specimens were excluded. Donor T cell macrochimerism was defined as a peak of at least 4% donor T cells among recipient peripheral blood mononuclear cells. Rather than being sequenced by the commercial service, samples from three later patients were sequenced in-house on an Illumina MiSeq and processed with MiXCR. Results the study describes overall, beyond this receptor: GvH clones turned up in recipient bone marrow, with some appearing earlier in ileal mucosa or blood, a pattern consistent with an intestinal mucosal origin. Patients with donor T cell macrochimerism had high GvH to HvG T cell clonal ratios in their allografts. Conclusions were limited by the relatively low number and heterogeneity of intestinal transplant patients. Peak levels of circulating GvH clones were associated with declines in HvG clones early after transplant.

A few counts support this clone. The clone's antigen remains unknown. No clone much larger than this one lies a single base away; base qualities are absent. Library preparation used the immunoSEQ multiplex PCR assay. High-throughput TCR-beta CDR3 sequencing of genomic DNA from most patients was performed by Adaptive Biotechnologies. In the paper's pipeline: TCR sequencing data for 15 to 20 patients were retrieved from Adaptive's ImmunoSEQ software; a few other patients were processed with MiXCR and VDJtools. CDR3 nucleotide sequences shared between donor and recipient were removed because their origin could not be assigned. At least 2-fold expansion over unstimulated cells and a minimum CFSE-low frequency of 0.002% (template counts) or 0.001% (read counts) were required for clones to be classified as alloreactive. Mappable clones were those detected in sequenced pre-transplant spleen, lymph node, or MLR CFSE-low populations of the donor or recipient. The cumulative frequency of alloreactive clones was calculated as a percentage of all sequences, weighted by copy number. In its TCRdb copy, this immuneACCESS table keeps in-frame sequences only and misses some clones. Where compared with another copy, unresolved V genes explain less than half of these, and the others have no known cause. From that table come the V and J calls and clone size; the DNA was used to work out D and trimming. In this sample the table shows about 77,000 clones, 92% of which occur a single time. 0.55% to 0.75% of the sample rests with the top ten.

Blood samples were collected up to 4 times in the first month after transplant and then at least monthly when available. Sequences SGHRS (CDR1) and YFSETQ (CDR2) are obtained from the germline V gene. The CDR3 runs 14 amino acids, cysteine and phenylalanine included. Left in the record is the CDR3 DNA by itself, 42 bases read in frame from the first base. V is cut by 0 bases and J by 2 bases, and the space between the germline ends is 6 bases. The origin of this receptor is a human patient who received an intestinal transplant, so some T cells may come from the graft donor. The sample here was PBMCs, taken 98 days after intestinal transplantation. The V and J segments used are TRBV5-1 and TRBJ1-5; the D gene is perhaps TRBD1, from 5 matching bases. The sequenced DNA is TGCGCCAGCAGCTTGGGGGGGGGCAATCAGCCCCAGCATTTT. It codes for CASSLGGGNQPQHF.